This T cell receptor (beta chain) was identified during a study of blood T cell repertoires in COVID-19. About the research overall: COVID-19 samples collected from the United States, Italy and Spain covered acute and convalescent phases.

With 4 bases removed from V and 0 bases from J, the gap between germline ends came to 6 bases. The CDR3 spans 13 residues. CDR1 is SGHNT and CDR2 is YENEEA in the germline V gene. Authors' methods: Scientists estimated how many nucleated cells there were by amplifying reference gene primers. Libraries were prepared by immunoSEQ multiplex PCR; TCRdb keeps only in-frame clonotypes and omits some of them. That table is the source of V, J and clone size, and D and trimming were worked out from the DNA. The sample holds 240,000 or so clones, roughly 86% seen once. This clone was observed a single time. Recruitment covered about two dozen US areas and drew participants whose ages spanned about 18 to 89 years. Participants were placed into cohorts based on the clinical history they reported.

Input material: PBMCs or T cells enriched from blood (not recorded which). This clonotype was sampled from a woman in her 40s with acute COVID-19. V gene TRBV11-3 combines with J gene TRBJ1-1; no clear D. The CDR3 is CASSSYMNTEAFF. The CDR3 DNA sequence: TGTGCCAGCAGCTCATACATGAACACTGAAGCTTTCTTT.